The rows below give T cell receptor beta chains drawn from one sample of a study of CD8 T cells in Susac syndrome. TCRdb reprocessed the immunoSEQ multiplex PCR reads via MiXCR and lists one record per CDR3 protein. The data contain 100,000 to 150,000 distinct CDR3 sequences, about 95% of them seen just once; the ten biggest clones take up around 0.2%. The sample taken for sequencing was CD8+ T cells from PBMCs. The receptors derive from a human donor with Susac syndrome. The CDR3 runs from the conserved cysteine through the conserved F or W. A D gene is named only where the DNA matches it firmly. A clone size is listed for some rows: how often the clone was seen (once, few, many), or a class if it is expanded.

V	J	size	D	DNA	CDR3
TRBV7-8	TRBJ2-3	NA	TRBD2	TGTGCCAGCAGCACTTGGACTAGCGGGAGTGCAGATACGCAGTATTTT	CASSTWTSGSADTQYF
TRBV9	TRBJ2-7	NA	TRBD2	TGTGCCAGCAGCGAGCGACTAGCGGGAGTCGGGGAGCAGTACTTC	CASSERLAGVGEQYF
TRBV6-2/TRBV6-3	TRBJ2-1	few	NA	TGTGCCAGCAGTCAGGACAGCTACAATGAGCAGTTCTTC	CASSQDSYNEQFF
TRBV6-5	TRBJ1-1	once	NA	TGTGCCAGCAGTCCCCCCGGGGGGTGGAACACTGAAGCTTTCTTT	CASSPPGGWNTEAFF
TRBV21-1	TRBJ2-1	NA	NA	TGTGCCAGCAGCAATACGAGACCCTTCCCATGCTGCAATGAGCAGTTCTTC	CASSNTRPFPCCNEQFF
TRBV9	TRBJ2-1	once	TRBD2	TGTGCCAGCAGCGTAGTTGGCGGGGGGAACAATGAGCAGTTCTTC	CASSVVGGGNNEQFF
TRBV7-9	TRBJ2-1	NA	NA	TGTGCCAGCAGCTTAGATTGGGCAGGTGAGCAGTTCTTC	CASSLDWAGEQFF
TRBV19	TRBJ2-3	NA	NA	TGTGCCAGCCTCGGGGCAGATACGCAGTATTTT	CASLGADTQYF
TRBV6-1	TRBJ1-1	NA	NA	TGTGCCAGCAGTGAGGAGGGGATCACTGAAGCTTTCTTT	CASSEEGITEAFF
TRBV25-1	TRBJ2-3	NA	NA	TGTGCCAGCAGTGAATGGGCAGACTACACAGATACGCAGTATTTT	CASSEWADYTDTQYF
TRBV4-3	TRBJ2-3	NA	NA	TGCGCCAGCAGCCAATGGGGCGCACCGTCAGATACGCAGTATTTT	CASSQWGAPSDTQYF
TRBV14	TRBJ1-1	NA	NA	TGTGCCAGCAGCTCAGTGAACACTGAAGCTTTCTTT	CASSSVNTEAFF
TRBV2	TRBJ2-7	NA	TRBD2	TGTGCCAGCAGTGAGATCGGGACTAGCTACGAGCAGTACTTC	CASSEIGTSYEQYF
TRBV9	TRBJ2-1	NA	NA	TGTGCCAGCAGCGTAGGCGCGGCCGGCGGGGATGAGCAGTTCTTC	CASSVGAAGGDEQFF
TRBV9	TRBJ2-5	once	TRBD1	TGTGCCAGCAGCACCCGGACAGGGTCGCAACAAGAGACCCAGTACTTC	CASSTRTGSQQETQYF
TRBV6-5	TRBJ1-1	NA	NA	TGTGCCAGCAGTTACTCGAAGGGGGGGACTGAAGCTTTCTTT	CASSYSKGGTEAFF
TRBV29-1	TRBJ1-2	NA	TRBD1	TGCAGCGCCGAATCCGGGACAGGGGGGTATGGCTACACCTTC	CSAESGTGGYGYTF
TRBV6-2/TRBV6-3	TRBJ2-3	NA	NA	TGTGCCAGCAGTCCCCGGACCCGAGCAGATACGCAGTATTTT	CASSPRTRADTQYF
TRBV7-8	TRBJ1-1	NA	NA	TGTGCCAGCAGCTTAGGACCGGGGTTGACTGAAGCTTTCTTT	CASSLGPGLTEAFF
TRBV20-1	TRBJ1-5	once	NA	TGCAGTGCTACTCTTACAGGGCGGGATGGCAATCAGCCCCAGCATTTT	CSATLTGRDGNQPQHF
TRBV27	TRBJ2-5	NA	TRBD1	TGTGCCAGCCGGGACAGAATCCAAGAGACCCAGTACTTC	CASRDRIQETQYF
TRBV10-2	TRBJ2-7	NA	NA	TGCGCCAGCAGCACAGGAGCCTACGAGCAGTACTTC	CASSTGAYEQYF
TRBV27	TRBJ1-5	NA	NA	TGTGCCAGCAGTCTCCGACAGACTAATCAGCCCCAGCATTTT	CASSLRQTNQPQHF
TRBV25-1	TRBJ2-1	few	TRBD2	TGTGCCAGCACCGGCGGGAGCTCCTACAATGAGCAGTTCTTC	CASTGGSSYNEQFF
TRBV6-4	TRBJ2-1	NA	TRBD2	TGTGCCAGCAGTGAAGATGCGGGAGAGGGCAATGAGCAGTTCTTC	CASSEDAGEGNEQFF
TRBV20-1	TRBJ2-5	NA	NA	TGCAGCGCTAAGGCAGAGTACCAAGAGACCCAGTACTTC	CSAKAEYQETQYF
TRBV30	TRBJ2-4	NA	TRBD1	TGTGCCTGGAGTTCCGGGACAGGGGTTCTTTCGGACATTCAGTACTTC	CAWSSGTGVLSDIQYF
TRBV7-8	TRBJ1-1	once	NA	TGTGCCAGCAGTCCACTGAGGGACACTGAAGCTTTCTTT	CASSPLRDTEAFF
TRBV5-1	TRBJ1-2	once	NA	TGCGCCAGCAGCTTCCTCCGGATGGACCGCTATGGCTACACCTTC	CASSFLRMDRYGYTF
TRBV4-1	TRBJ1-1	once	TRBD1	TGCGCCAGCAGCCAAGATTCCGACAGGGGGTATCCTGAAGCTTTCTTT	CASSQDSDRGYPEAFF
TRBV30	TRBJ2-1	NA	NA	TGTGCCTGGAGTCTGGAGGGTAGTGAGCAGTTCTTC	CAWSLEGSEQFF
TRBV3-1	TRBJ1-1	once	TRBD1	TGTGCCAGCAGCCAAAGCAGGTACACAGGGGCTCCTGAAGCTTTCTTT	CASSQSRYTGAPEAFF
TRBV29-1	TRBJ2-7	NA	TRBD1	TGCAGCGCAGACAGGGACCACGAGCAGTACTTC	CSADRDHEQYF
TRBV20-1	TRBJ2-7	NA	TRBD2	TGCAGTGCGGACCCCCCAGCGGGGGTGAGCTACGAGCAGTACTTC	CSADPPAGVSYEQYF
TRBV5-1	TRBJ2-4	NA	NA	TGCGCCAGCAGCTTGGACGGAGGATTAGCCAAAAACATTCAGTACTTC	CASSLDGGLAKNIQYF
TRBV30	TRBJ2-1	NA	NA	TGTGCCTGGAACCCCGGGGTGGCGGGAGAGCAGTTCTTC	CAWNPGVAGEQFF
TRBV29-1	TRBJ1-1	NA	TRBD1	TGCAGCGCCCGCGGGACAGCGACAACAAATGAAGCTTTCTTT	CSARGTATTNEAFF
TRBV12-3/TRBV12-4	TRBJ2-1	NA	NA	TGTGCCAGCAGCCACCAGGGACCCTCGGAGGAGCAGTTCTTC	CASSHQGPSEEQFF
TRBV3-1	TRBJ1-6	NA	TRBD1	TGTGCCAGCAGCCGGCCAGGGACAGTAGATTCACCCCTCCACTTT	CASSRPGTVDSPLHF
TRBV5-4	TRBJ2-3	NA	NA	TGTGCCAGCAGACGGACACCAGGACGGAGGTCCACAGATACGCAGTATTTT	CASRRTPGRRSTDTQYF
TRBV7-8	TRBJ2-1	NA	TRBD1	TGTGCCAGCAGTCGAGACAGGGCTTCCTACAATGAGCAGTTCTTC	CASSRDRASYNEQFF
TRBV28	TRBJ1-5	once	NA	TGTGCCAGCAGTTCGCCTCAGGGGTATAACGATCAGCCCCAGCATTTT	CASSSPQGYNDQPQHF
TRBV20-1	TRBJ2-4	once	TRBD1	TGCAGTGCGGAGACGATCGGACAGGGCGCCAAAAACATTCAGTACTTC	CSAETIGQGAKNIQYF
TRBV4-1	TRBJ2-5	NA	TRBD1	TGCGCCAGCAGCCAAGACGATCGGATCCCGGGACAGAAAGAGACCCAGTACTTC	CASSQDDRIPGQKETQYF
TRBV29-1	TRBJ2-3	NA	NA	TGCAGCGCCGAGGCTGAGCCTTTCGATACGCAGTATTTT	CSAEAEPFDTQYF
TRBV7-9	TRBJ1-1	NA	TRBD1	TGTGCCAGCACTGACAGGGTTGAAGCTTTCTTT	CASTDRVEAFF
TRBV14	TRBJ1-5	NA	NA	TGTGCCAGCAGCTTCACAACATATAGCAATCAGCCCCAGCATTTT	CASSFTTYSNQPQHF
TRBV15	TRBJ1-2	NA	TRBD1	TGTGCCACCAGCGGGGGGGAACAGGGGACCCACTATGGCTACACCTTC	CATSGGEQGTHYGYTF
TRBV3-1	TRBJ2-7	NA	NA	TGTGCCAGCAGCCAATCCTCGGATACCTACGAGCAGTACTTC	CASSQSSDTYEQYF
TRBV3-1	TRBJ2-7	NA	TRBD1	TGTGCCAGCAGCCACGGGACAGCTAACTACGAGCAGTACTTC	CASSHGTANYEQYF
TRBV5-1	TRBJ2-3	NA	NA	TGCGCCAGCAGCGCGGACCAGGGGCACGGCACAGATACGCAGTATTTT	CASSADQGHGTDTQYF
TRBV6-2/TRBV6-3	TRBJ1-2	NA	NA	TGTGCCAGCAGTTACAAGGACGCGCTGTACTATGGCTACACCTTC	CASSYKDALYYGYTF
TRBV27	TRBJ2-7	NA	NA	TGTGCCAGCAGCCCCAGAGGGCAGGGTAGCTACGAGCAGTACTTC	CASSPRGQGSYEQYF
TRBV15	TRBJ2-7	NA	NA	TGTGCCACCAGCAGAGACAGGGTCGGGCACGAGCAGTACTTC	CATSRDRVGHEQYF
TRBV19	TRBJ1-1	once	NA	TGTGCCAGTATCCCAGTTCCGGGACACCCGAACACTGAAGCTTTCTTT	CASIPVPGHPNTEAFF
TRBV3-1	TRBJ2-1	NA	NA	TGTGCCAGCAGAGACTCGAGCTCCTACAATGAGCAGTTCTTC	CASRDSSSYNEQFF
TRBV12-3/TRBV12-4	TRBJ1-4	NA	NA	TGTGCCAGCAGTCCTCGCCACCCGACAGCCGGCTCTAATGAAAAACTGTTTTTT	CASSPRHPTAGSNEKLFF
TRBV6-5	TRBJ1-2	NA	NA	TGTGCCAGCAGTTTTGACAGAGCGCACTATGGCTACACCTTC	CASSFDRAHYGYTF